Described below is a single T cell receptor (beta chain) sequence and its context. Its antigen is not identified. This specimen comes from a study of cytotoxic CD8 clonotypes in ibrutinib-treated CLL. At the level of the study: Response sampling occurred after a median around eleven months of treatment (range 6 to 36). Whole-study findings and limits: Clonality went higher at ibrutinib response and then dropped back toward baseline at progression.

Produced via immunoSEQ multiplex PCR; TCRdb's table is partial and in-frame only. The sample includes roughly 180,000 clones, more than 80% of them seen just once. J lost 6 bases, V lost 2 bases, and 6 bases had no gene match. The V gene's germline CDR1 is MNHEY and CDR2 SVGAGI. This CDR3 region has 16 residues. The gene calls are TRBV6-5 and TRBJ2-3, with TRBD2 identical over 12 bases. Sequencing used PBMCs, obtained after 24 months of ibrutinib treatment. This receptor was taken from a human donor with chronic lymphocytic leukemia. DNA for the CDR3: TGTGCCAGCAGTTACGAGACTAGCGGGAGCTCCGATACGCAGTATTTT. Protein sequence: CASSYETSGSSDTQYF.